The 27 T cell receptor beta chains listed next were all sequenced from one sample in a study of T cell repertoires in cytomegalovirus infection. No cognate antigen is known for these TCRs. TCRdb redid the calling of the reads with MiXCR, one entry per CDR3 protein. The repertoire holds under 300,000 distinct CDR3 sequences, with about 20% as singletons. The input for sequencing was cultured PBMCs, taken from culture after CMV antigen stimulation. The receptors here all came from a human donor in good health (CMV status not recorded). Some clones in this sample may be carry-over from other donors' samples.

This rearrangement joins TRBV4-2 to TRBJ2-1, with D possibly matching TRBD2 (6 bases). CDR1 and CDR2 (germline): LGHNA, YNFKEQ. Trimming shortened V by 1 base and J by 6 bases, and 19 bases separated the two germline ends. The CDR3 totals 17 residues. CDR3 in DNA: TGTGCCAGCAGCCAAGTTCTCGGGGGAGTGGGGGTCAATGAGCAGTTCTTC. As protein: CASSQVLGGVGVNEQFF.

This clonotype was detected ten times or more. The CDR3 DNA sequence: TGTGCCAGTTCGGGACTATCCTACGAGCAGTACGTC. Amino acid sequence: CASSGLSYEQYV. The V gene is TRBV6-1, the J gene TRBJ2-7, with 7 bases identical to TRBD2. J gave up 1 base and V 9 bases, and 3 bases lay outside the gene matches. This CDR3 has 12 amino acids. Germline values: CDR1 MNHNS, CDR2 SASEGT.

V is TRBV7-9 and J is TRBJ2-7; D is unclear. V dropped 1 base and J dropped 0 bases, with 22 bases sitting between them. The germline V gene has CDR1 SEHNR and CDR2 FQNEAQ (reference sequence). The CDR3 loop spans 19 amino acids. The CDR3 loop reads CASSLGFSVVGSSSYEQYF. CDR3 nucleotide sequence: TGTGCCAGCAGCTTAGGATTCTCGGTCGTCGGGTCGAGCTCCTACGAGCAGTACTTC.

This clonotype was seen a few times. The V gene is TRBV19, the J gene TRBJ2-1; TRBD1 matches at 7 bases. With 1 base clipped from V and 4 bases from J, the junction kept 7 bases outside the gene matches. Germline CDR1 is LNHDA and CDR2 is SQIVND (reference sequence). The CDR3 has 16 amino acids. The DNA of the CDR3 is TGTGCCAGTAGTATAGTACAGGGACAGCCTTACAATGAGCAGTTCTTC. Protein product: CASSIVQGQPYNEQFF.

J is TRBJ2-7 and V is TRBV6-4, with 12 bases identical to TRBD2. Germline lookup yields CDR1 MRHNA and CDR2 SNTAGT. The CDR3 contains 16 residues. Trimming at V came to 7 bases and at J to 1 base, leaving 8 bases not matched to a gene. CDR3 loop: CASIILAGGSSYEQYV. CDR3 DNA sequence: TGTGCCAGCATTATACTAGCGGGAGGATCTTCCTACGAGCAGTACGTC.

The sample holds a few counts of this clonotype. V and J are TRBV19 and TRBJ1-4; no clear D. The CDR3 is 16 residues long. The V gene lost 4 bases and the J gene lost 7 bases, with 19 bases spanning the gap. Germline CDR1 and CDR2: LNHDA and SQIVND (reference sequence). The CDR3 DNA follows: TGTGCCAGTAGTACCACTAGTGGGAGGGAGAGTGAAAAACTGTTTTTT. As protein: CASSTTSGRESEKLFF.

The chain has TRBV28 and TRBJ2-7, with D perhaps matching TRBD2 (5 bases). Germline CDR1 is MDHEN and CDR2 is SYDVKM. The CDR3 has 11 residues. V was shortened by 4 bases and J by 7 bases, with 8 bases between the two germline ends. The CDR3 DNA follows: TGTGCCAGCAGTTCCCGACTAGAGCAGTACTTC. As protein: CASSSRLEQYF.

This clonotype occurred many times. The CDR3 here is CSAKQPDEKLFF. The CDR3 DNA reads TGCAGTGCTAAACAGCCGGATGAAAAACTGTTTTTT. The rearrangement uses TRBV20-1 and TRBJ1-4, with D unclear. The V gene's germline CDR1 is DFQATT and CDR2 SNEGSKA (reference sequence). The CDR3 is 12 amino acids. V shed 4 bases and J shed 6 bases, with 9 bases lying between them.

The chain carries TRBV27 and TRBJ1-5; D unresolved. Per the germline V gene, CDR1 is MNHEY and CDR2 is SMNVEV (reference sequence). With 0 bases removed from V and 5 bases from J, the gap between germline ends came to 5 bases. This CDR3 region has 13 residues. In nucleotides, the CDR3 is TGTGCCAGCAGTTTATCAACATATCAGCCCCAGCATTTT. This sequence encodes CASSLSTYQPQHF.

This clonotype was observed at least ten times. The CDR3 spells CASSLYVGNTEAFF. The DNA of the CDR3 is TGTGCCAGCAGTTTATACGTAGGGAACACTGAAGCTTTCTTT. J is TRBJ1-1 and V is TRBV27; D gene unclear. Germline V lookup: CDR1 MNHEY, CDR2 SMNVEV (reference sequence). The CDR3 loop spans 14 amino acids. V was shortened by 1 base and J by 1 base, with 7 bases between the two germline ends.

The gene calls are TRBV6-5 and TRBJ2-7; 8 nucleotides agree with TRBD2. Unmatched junction bases numbered 4, after V lost 0 bases and J lost 0 bases. CDR3 length: 16 residues. Germline CDR1 MNHEY, CDR2 SVGAGI. The CDR3 DNA is TGTGCCAGCAGTTACTCCGCCGGGACTAGCTCCTACGAGCAGTACGTC. Its translation: CASSYSAGTSSYEQYV.

The rearrangement joins TRBV28 to TRBJ1-4; D unclear. Germline V lookup: CDR1 MDHEN, CDR2 SYDVKM. This CDR3 spans 14 amino acids. V lost 2 bases and J 12 bases, leaving 16 bases between the germline ends. CDR3 in amino acids: CASSLGPALGELFF. CDR3 nucleotide sequence: TGTGCCAGCAGTTTAGGACCTGCCCTGGGAGAACTGTTTTTT.

This clonotype was observed at least ten times. The chain's CDR3 is CASSMGLVLTDTQYF. CDR3 nucleotide sequence: TGTGCCAGCAGCATGGGACTTGTACTCACAGATACGCAGTATTTT. V is TRBV7-9 and J is TRBJ2-3; D may be TRBD2 (6 bases). Germline lookup yields CDR1 SEHNR and CDR2 FQNEAQ (reference sequence). The CDR3 runs to 15 residues. Trimming removed 5 bases at V and 2 bases at J, with 14 bases between.

The sample holds many counts of this clonotype. The chain is built from TRBV7-2 and TRBJ2-5; weak D call: TRBD1 (5 bases). Germline CDR1 is SGHTA and CDR2 is FQGNSA. V lost 3 bases and J lost 2, with 10 bases in between. The CDR3 spans 14 residues. The CDR3 DNA sequence: TGTGCCAGCAGCTTTTGGCAGGGACAAGAGACCCAGTACTTC. It codes for CASSFWQGQETQYF.

V gene TRBV28 combines with J gene TRBJ1-1, with D possibly being TRBD1 (5 bases). V was cut by 6 bases and J by 0 bases, with 11 bases left in between. Germline V CDR1 and CDR2: MDHEN, SYDVKM. There are 14 residues in the CDR3. The CDR3 bases are TGTGCCAGCAGCTCGACAGCCCTGAACACTGAAGCTTTCTTT. Protein sequence: CASSSTALNTEAFF.

V gene TRBV12-3 or TRBV12-4 combines with J gene TRBJ1-1, with a possible D match to TRBD1 (5 bases). CDR3 length: 13 residues. Trimming shortened V by 5 bases and J by 10 bases, and 17 bases separated the two germline ends. DNA of the CDR3: TGTGCCAGCAGTCCCCAGACAGCGGGGCGAGCTTTCTTT. Amino acid sequence: CASSPQTAGRAFF.

This clonotype was seen ten or more times. The chain links TRBV10-3 to TRBJ1-3; the D is unclear. V lost 2 bases to trimming and J lost 1 base, with 15 bases between them. This CDR3 spans 17 amino acids. CDR1 is ENHRY, CDR2 SYGVKD, per germline. Here the CDR3 DNA reads TGTGCCATCAGTGAGCTGAATGGCGCACTATCTGGAAACACCATATATTTT. Translation gives CAISELNGALSGNTIYF.

J is TRBJ1-5 and V is TRBV20-1; 9 nucleotides agree with TRBD1. Trimming cost V 7 bases and J 0 bases; bases outside gene matches: 4. The CDR3 loop spans 14 amino acids. CDR1 and CDR2 from the germline V gene are DFQATT and SNEGSKA (reference sequence). This CDR3 reads CSVDRGNSNQPQHF. DNA for the CDR3: TGCAGTGTAGACAGGGGGAATAGCAATCAGCCCCAGCATTTT.

This clonotype has ten or more counts. CDR3 nucleotides: TGTGCCAGCAGCCGCTCGGGGGGGGCGAATGAAAAACTGTTTTTT. Translation: CASSRSGGANEKLFF. The J gene is TRBJ1-4, the V gene TRBV7-2; D is perhaps TRBD1 (6 bases). The CDR3 is 15 amino acids. CDR1 is SGHTA, CDR2 FQGNSA, per germline. The ends were cut back, 5 bases at V and 5 bases at J, with 15 bases in the middle.

The CDR3 sequence: CASSLQAGPSGANVLTF. CDR3 coding DNA: TGTGCCAGCAGCTTGCAAGCGGGGCCCTCTGGGGCCAACGTCCTGACTTTC. This chain uses TRBV5-4 with TRBJ2-6, with 7 bases matching TRBD2. V lost 1 base and J lost 0; bases outside the gene matches: 4. The CDR3 runs to 17 residues. Germline assignment: CDR1 SGHNT and CDR2 YYREEE (reference sequence).

CDR3 amino acids: CASSQGMSYEQYV. For the CDR3, the DNA is TGTGCCAGCAGCCAAGGGATGTCCTACGAGCAGTACGTC. The chain employs TRBV6-1 and TRBJ2-7; D unclear. Germline assignment: CDR1 MNHNS and CDR2 SASEGT. The CDR3 runs to 13 residues. The V end was cut by 6 bases, the J end by 1 base, with 10 bases between.

In this sample, this clonotype turned up a few times. The V and J genes are TRBV5-5 and TRBJ1-2; TRBD1 might be the D (6 bases). The CDR3 consists of 15 residues. The V gene's germline CDR1 is SGHKS and CDR2 YYEKEE (reference sequence). The ends were cut back, 4 bases at V and 7 bases at J, with 20 bases in the middle. CDR3 in amino acids: CASSVNQGRRGGYTF. The CDR3 DNA follows: TGTGCCAGCAGCGTCAACCAGGGGAGGAGGGGTGGCTACACCTTC.

The J gene is TRBJ2-1, the V gene TRBV5-4; D is undetermined. CDR1 and CDR2 from the germline V gene are SGHNT and YYREEE (reference sequence). V was shortened by 2 bases and J by 7 bases, with 16 bases between the two germline ends. The CDR3 is 15 residues long. Written as DNA, the CDR3 is TGTGCCAGCAGCTTCTCTTCTGGGGTTGTGAATGAGCAGTTCTTC. The encoded protein is CASSFSSGVVNEQFF.

This chain joins TRBV19 and TRBJ1-6; 8 bases are a match to TRBD1. Unmatched junction bases numbered 10, after V lost 6 bases and J lost 9 bases. The CDR3 consists of 15 residues. Germline V gives CDR1 LNHDA, CDR2 SQIVND (reference sequence). This CDR3 reads CASRLGQGLFSPLHF. The CDR3 bases are TGTGCCAGTAGGCTAGGACAGGGCCTTTTTTCACCCCTCCACTTT.

This clonotype was seen a handful of times. The chain couples TRBV12-3 or TRBV12-4 to TRBJ2-2; D is possibly TRBD1 or TRBD2 (5 bases each). The CDR3 has 13 amino acids. The V end was cut by 6 bases, the J end by 8 bases, with 13 bases between. Here the CDR3 DNA reads TGTGCCAGCAGGCAACTAGGGGTTGGGGAGCTGTTTTTT. This gives the protein CASRQLGVGELFF.

This clonotype has only a few counts. The J gene is TRBJ1-3, the V gene TRBV27; TRBD1 is a possible D gene (5 bases). Germline CDR1 MNHEY, CDR2 SMNVEV (reference sequence). The CDR3 sequence is 16 residues long. Trimming left V 6 bases short and J 0 bases short, with 15 bases between. The CDR3 nucleotides are TGTGCCAGCAGGGAGGGGACGGGGTCCTCTGGAAACACCATATATTTT. Translated: CASREGTGSSGNTIYF.

The V and J genes are TRBV5-4 and TRBJ2-2; D possibly corresponds to TRBD2 (6 bases). Germline-derived CDR1 and CDR2 are SGHNT and YYREEE (reference sequence). V lost 7 bases and J 2 bases, leaving 15 bases between the germline ends. The CDR3 consists of 15 residues. CDR3 nucleotide sequence: TGTGCCAGCGCTGAGGGTAGCGGAAACACCGGGGAGCTGTTTTTT. It encodes CASAEGSGNTGELFF.